The T cell receptor beta chain described here comes from a study of a mutant IDH1 vaccine in newly diagnosed glioma. Study summary: The start of vaccination came 4-6 weeks after radiotherapy alone, or with temozolomide cycles. Previous treatment comprised radiotherapy, temozolomide, or both, mostly both.

The time point: week 23, last vaccination. Doses comprised 300 ug of mutant IDH1 20-mer peptide each, plus topical imiquimod. The germline gives CDR1 SGHDN, CDR2 FVKESK. This CDR3 region has 15 residues. V was pared by 4 bases and J by 2 bases, with 7 bases of the junction left unmatched. About this clone: The antigen is unknown.

Clones were sequenced by immunoSEQ multiplex PCR, and TCRdb holds only the in-frame ones, with some missing. The repertoire holds around 39,000 clones, with approximately 88% as singletons. The sample consisted of PBMCs, taken from a glioma patient whose treatment included an IDH1 peptide vaccine. The source is a woman aged 18-29 years with glioma. Some clones in this sample may be carry-over from other donors' samples. V is TRBV14 and J is TRBJ2-7; 8 bases line up with TRBD2. CDR3 sequence reads: CASSLLAVRPYEQYF. Written as DNA, the CDR3 is TGTGCCAGCAGCCTACTAGCGGTGAGGCCCTACGAGCAGTACTTC.